This entry lists 30 T cell receptor beta chains sequenced from one sample in a study of blood T cell repertoires in COVID-19. Assay: immunoSEQ multiplex PCR; the TCRdb copy retains only in-frame clones and omits some. In the table there are 200,000 to 250,000 clones, more than 65% of which are singletons. The sequenced sample was peripheral blood. These receptors all come from a woman aged 25 to 39 who had recovered from COVID-19.

A word on this clone: The sample has other DNA sequences that encode this CDR3 too. The chain is built from TRBV28 and TRBJ2-7; D uncertain. The CDR3 extends over 11 amino acids. The germline V gene has CDR1 MDHEN and CDR2 SYDVKM. V lost 6 bases to trimming and J lost 4 bases, with 7 bases between them. The CDR3: CASSPRYEQYF. DNA for the CDR3: TGTGCCAGCAGCCCTAGGTACGAGCAGTACTTC.

The sample holds a few counts of this clone. This sequence joins TRBV6-1 and TRBJ2-1; D ambiguous. CDR3 length: 15 amino acids. Germline assignment: CDR1 MNHNS and CDR2 SASEGT. Trimming shortened V by 3 bases and J by 0 bases, and 9 bases separated the two germline ends. CDR3 nucleotide sequence: TGTGCCAGCAGTGATCTCGGAGTCTCCTACAATGAGCAGTTCTTC. Protein product: CASSDLGVSYNEQFF.

The V and J genes are TRBV7-8 and TRBJ2-7; 13 bases match TRBD2. Germline values: CDR1 SGHVS, CDR2 FQNEAQ. Trimming at V came to 4 bases and at J to 0 bases, leaving 6 bases not matched to a gene. This CDR3 region has 17 residues. The CDR3 DNA is TGTGCCAGCAGCTCGCGACTAGCGGGAGGTAGCTCCTACGAGCAGTACTTC. Its translation is CASSSRLAGGSSYEQYF.

CDR3: CASSFMTEYEQYF. CDR3 DNA sequence: TGCGCCAGCAGCTTTATGACAGAATACGAGCAGTACTTC. The chain joins TRBV5-1 to TRBJ2-7; D perhaps matches TRBD1 (5 bases). Trimming shortened V by 2 bases and J by 4 bases, and 10 bases separated the two germline ends. CDR3 length: 13 amino acids. In germline, CDR1 is SGHRS, CDR2 YFSETQ.

The chain recombines TRBV11-2 with TRBJ2-7; 12 bases are a match to TRBD2. Germline-derived CDR1 and CDR2 are SGHAT and FQNNGV. The CDR3 consists of 16 residues. The V and J ends lost 4 bases and 5 bases, in that order; junction bases with no gene match: 9. DNA of the CDR3: TGTGCCAGCAGCTCGCCGGGACTAGCGGGCTTAAACGAGCAGTACTTC. It codes for CASSSPGLAGLNEQYF.

V and J are TRBV30 and TRBJ2-1, with 9 bases identical to TRBD2. V lost 8 bases to trimming and J lost 3 bases; unmatched junction nucleotides: 5. Germline assignment: CDR1 GTSNPN and CDR2 SVGIG (reference sequence). The CDR3 loop spans 13 amino acids. CDR3 nucleotides: TGTGCCGGCCGGACTAGCGTCTACAATGAGCAGTTCTTC. Its protein is CAGRTSVYNEQFF.

The chain combines TRBV28 with TRBJ1-3, with 7 bases lining up with TRBD1. The V gene's germline CDR1 is MDHEN and CDR2 SYDVKM. CDR3 size: 16 residues. The ends lost 8 bases at V and 4 bases at J; junction bases unmatched: 14. The DNA for the CDR3 is TGTGCCAGCGAATCCGGCAGGGGGGTCGCAGGAAACACCATATATTTT. This gives the protein CASESGRGVAGNTIYF.

The chain uses TRBV28 and TRBJ2-3, with 8 positions matching TRBD1. The CDR3 runs to 14 residues. The germline V gene has CDR1 MDHEN and CDR2 SYDVKM. Losses at the gene ends were 5 bases for V and 6 bases for J; bases not matched to a gene: 7. This CDR3 is CASSTQQGADTQYF. The CDR3 bases are TGTGCCAGCAGTACCCAGCAGGGGGCGGATACGCAGTATTTT.

This chain links TRBV7-3 with TRBJ1-5; a possible D gene is TRBD1 (6 bases). The germline gives CDR1 SGHTA, CDR2 FQGTGA. This CDR3 contains 19 residues. Trimming removed 0 bases from V and 2 bases from J, with 20 bases in between. This CDR3 reads CASSLTQLRDKRGNQPQHF. Written as DNA, the CDR3 is TGTGCCAGCAGCTTAACCCAACTCCGGGACAAAAGGGGCAATCAGCCCCAGCATTTT.

This rearrangement joins TRBV14 to TRBJ1-6, with D unclear. The CDR3 is 12 residues long. Germline values: CDR1 SGHDN, CDR2 FVKESK. The V end was cut by 5 bases, the J end by 8 bases, with 7 bases between. The CDR3 DNA is TGTGCCAGCAGCGCCGAGCATTCACCCCTCCACTTT. Amino acid sequence: CASSAEHSPLHF.

This chain joins TRBV6-5 and TRBJ2-2, with 8 positions matching TRBD1. This CDR3 has 15 amino acids. The V gene end was trimmed by 8 bases and the J gene end by 5 bases; junction bases not matched to a gene: 10. Per germline, CDR1 MNHEY and CDR2 SVGAGI. CDR3 region: CASLRGDRTTGELFF. CDR3 coding DNA: TGTGCCAGCCTAAGGGGGGACAGGACGACCGGGGAGCTGTTTTTT.

This clone has just a few counts. This chain uses TRBV28 with TRBJ2-1; maybe TRBD1 (6 bases). CDR1 and CDR2 from the germline V gene are MDHEN and SYDVKM. This CDR3 has 15 amino acids. The V end lost 5 bases, the J end lost 3 bases, and 14 bases lay between the germline ends. In nucleotides, the CDR3 is TGTGCCAGCAGTATCGGCAGGGGCGTCTACAATGAGCAGTTCTTC. It specifies CASSIGRGVYNEQFF.

V is TRBV24-1 and J is TRBJ2-3, with D tentatively TRBD2 (6 bases). Trimming removed 5 bases from V and 2 bases from J, with 16 bases in between. The CDR3 loop spans 16 amino acids. Germline V CDR1 and CDR2: KGHDR, SFDVKD. The CDR3: CATSGSQEGYTDTQYF. The CDR3 DNA reads as TGTGCCACCAGTGGCTCTCAGGAGGGGTACACAGATACGCAGTATTTT.

V is TRBV6-6 and J is TRBJ1-5; 10 positions agree with TRBD1. The junction had 13 bases not matched to a gene; V was cut back by 8 bases and J by 6 bases. CDR1 is MNHNY and CDR2 is SVGAGI in the germline V gene (reference sequence). CDR3 size: 16 residues. The CDR3 is CASLGTGAPGGQPQHF. For the CDR3, the DNA is TGTGCCAGCCTCGGGACAGGGGCCCCAGGGGGTCAGCCCCAGCATTTT.

CDR3 sequence: CASSKVGRRGHEKLFF. The CDR3 DNA follows: TGTGCCAGCAGCAAAGTTGGCCGGAGGGGCCATGAAAAACTGTTTTTT. The genes are TRBV21-1 and TRBJ1-4. TRBV21-1 is a known pseudogene. This CDR3 region has 16 residues.

The chain links TRBV28 to TRBJ2-1; 8 nucleotides agree with TRBD1. V lost 6 bases, J lost 4 bases, and 11 bases stayed unmatched. CDR3 length equals 16 residues. Germline CDR1 and CDR2: MDHEN and SYDVKM. CDR3 protein: CASRTGGTGGYNEQFF. The CDR3 region has the DNA TGTGCCAGCAGGACAGGTGGAACAGGGGGTTACAATGAGCAGTTCTTC.

This chain uses TRBV28 with TRBJ1-1, with TRBD1 matching over 7 bases. The CDR3 loop spans 14 amino acids. CDR1 and CDR2 (germline): MDHEN, SYDVKM. J gave up 4 bases and V 6 bases, and 8 bases lay outside the gene matches. In DNA form, the CDR3 reads TGTGCCAGCAGGCCAATACAGGGGAGCACTGAAGCTTTCTTT. Protein sequence: CASRPIQGSTEAFF.

The rearrangement joins TRBV15 to TRBJ1-2; 8 nucleotides agree with TRBD1. Germline CDR1 reads LNHNV; CDR2 reads YYDKDF (reference sequence). The CDR3 contains 13 residues. With V trimmed by 4 bases and J by 4 bases, 2 bases remained unmatched. The CDR3 DNA is TGTGCCACCAGCACCGGACAGGGCTATGGCTACACCTTC. Translation gives CATSTGQGYGYTF.

The genes are TRBV20-1 and TRBJ2-3, with D perhaps TRBD2 (6 bases). CDR3 length: 14 residues. Germline V gene data show CDR1 as DFQATT and CDR2 as SNEGSKA (reference sequence). Trimming cost V 3 bases and J 0 bases, with 10 bases left between them. The CDR3 bases are TGCAGTGCTAGTGCGGAGGGGAGCACAGATACGCAGTATTTT. Protein product: CSASAEGSTDTQYF.

This clone was counted a few times. The V gene is TRBV30, the J gene TRBJ1-4; D remains unclear. Germline CDR1 reads GTSNPN; CDR2 reads SVGIG (reference sequence). Trimming took off 4 bases at V and 1 base at J, with 7 bases between the two ends. There are 13 residues in the CDR3. CDR3 sequence reads: CAWTPVTNEKLFF. The DNA for the CDR3 is TGTGCCTGGACCCCGGTAACTAATGAAAAACTGTTTTTT.

This sequence joins TRBV9 and TRBJ2-1; D is unresolved. Between the trimmed V and J ends, which lost 0 bases and 6 bases, there was a span of 10 bases. The CDR3 has 14 amino acids. Looked up from germline, CDR1 is SGDLS and CDR2 is YYNGEE. Written as DNA, the CDR3 is TGTGCCAGCAGCGTAGCTCTGAGGAGCAATGAGCAGTTCTTC. Its protein is CASSVALRSNEQFF.

The chain recombines TRBV28 with TRBJ2-7; tentatively, D is TRBD1 (6 bases). The CDR3 is 13 residues long. The V gene's germline CDR1 is MDHEN and CDR2 SYDVKM. Trimming took off 11 bases at V and 3 bases at J, with 17 bases between the two ends. The CDR3 region is CAAGTPLRYEQYF. DNA of the CDR3: TGTGCCGCCGGGACACCCCTACGCTACGAGCAGTACTTC. Full variable domain (outside the CDR3, taken from reference TRBV28 and TRBJ2-7): DVKVTQSSRYLVKRTGEKVFLECVQDMDHENMFWYRQDPGLGLRLIYFSYDVKMKEKGDIPEGYSVSREKKERFSLILESASTNQTSMYLCAAGTPLRYEQYFGPGTRLTVT.

J is TRBJ2-7 and V is TRBV6-5; TRBD2 might be the D (6 bases). The CDR3 totals 14 residues. V lost 7 bases and J 0 bases, leaving 13 bases between the germline ends. The germline CDR1 and CDR2 sequences are MNHEY and SVGAGI. CDR3 DNA sequence: TGTGCCAGCACCCGGGACTCTAGCTCCTACGAGCAGTACTTC. It specifies CASTRDSSSYEQYF.

V and J are TRBV6-6 and TRBJ1-1; D is possibly TRBD1 (6 bases). Looked up from germline, CDR1 is MNHNY and CDR2 is SVGAGI (reference sequence). The CDR3 consists of 14 residues. V dropped 7 bases and J dropped 3 bases, with 15 bases sitting between them. This CDR3 is CASILGAFDTEAFF. As DNA, the CDR3 is TGTGCCAGCATCCTGGGGGCATTTGACACTGAAGCTTTCTTT.

The chain recombines TRBV7-7 with TRBJ2-3; 12 bases map to TRBD2. J was trimmed by 3 bases and V by 4 bases; bases with no gene match: 8. This CDR3 is 17 amino acids long. Germline V CDR1 and CDR2: SSHAT, FNYEAQ (reference sequence). For the CDR3, the DNA is TGTGCCAGCAGCTCGCGGACTAGCGGGGAGGGAACAGATACGCAGTATTTT. Its translation: CASSSRTSGEGTDTQYF.

This chain links TRBV28 with TRBJ2-2, with TRBD2 matching over 13 bases. Germline V gene data show CDR1 as MDHEN and CDR2 as SYDVKM. V dropped 7 bases and J dropped 5; count of bases not matched to a gene: 4. CDR3 length: 15 amino acids. The CDR3 is CASIPLAGGTGELFF. The CDR3 DNA follows: TGTGCCAGCATCCCACTAGCGGGAGGGACCGGGGAGCTGTTTTTT.

This rearrangement joins TRBV6-5 to TRBJ2-1; D may be TRBD1 (7 bases). Looked up from germline, CDR1 is MNHEY and CDR2 is SVGAGI. Trimming left V 6 bases short and J 5 bases short, with 14 bases between. The CDR3 contains 14 residues. DNA for the CDR3: TGTGCCAGCAGGCCAGGGGGGACTCACAATGAGCAGTTCTTC. This encodes CASRPGGTHNEQFF.

The chain recombines TRBV24-1 with TRBJ1-5, with 9 bases aligning to TRBD1. After removal of 4 bases from V and 5 bases from J, the junction contained 5 bases not matched to a gene. CDR3 size: 15 residues. Looked up from germline, CDR1 is KGHDR and CDR2 is SFDVKD. The DNA of the CDR3 is TGTGCCACCAGTGACGGGGACAGGGTCCATCAGCCCCAGCATTTT. Amino acids: CATSDGDRVHQPQHF.

The gene calls are TRBV2 and TRBJ1-4; D remains ambiguous. Trimming stripped 8 bases from V and 6 bases from J, with 19 bases between. The CDR3 length is 15 residues. From germline, CDR1 is SNHLY and CDR2 FYNNEI. The CDR3 nucleotides are TGTGCCAGCCCCCCCGCCGCGGGGTGGGATGAAAAACTGTTTTTT. This sequence encodes CASPPAAGWDEKLFF.

This clone has at least ten counts. V and J are TRBV4-1 and TRBJ1-1; D is undetermined. Germline lookup yields CDR1 MGHRA and CDR2 YSYEKL. This CDR3 is 16 amino acids long. The V and J ends lost 1 base and 2 bases respectively, with 14 bases between them. CDR3 in DNA: TGCGCCAGCAGCCAAGGCTTGGCAGACTTAAACACTGAAGCTTTCTTT. Amino acids: CASSQGLADLNTEAFF.